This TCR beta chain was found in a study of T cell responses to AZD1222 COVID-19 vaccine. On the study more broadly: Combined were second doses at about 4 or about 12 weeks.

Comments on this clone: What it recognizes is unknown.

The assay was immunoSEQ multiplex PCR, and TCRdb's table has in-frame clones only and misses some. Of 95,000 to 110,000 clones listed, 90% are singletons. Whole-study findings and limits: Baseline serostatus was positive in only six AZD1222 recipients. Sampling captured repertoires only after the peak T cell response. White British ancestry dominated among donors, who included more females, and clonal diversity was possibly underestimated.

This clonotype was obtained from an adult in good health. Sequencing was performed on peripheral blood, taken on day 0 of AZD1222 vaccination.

In DNA, the CDR3 is TGTGCCAGCAGCTTAGCCGATTGGGGGGAGCTGTTTTTT. Protein sequence: CASSLADWGELFF. This chain joins TRBV7-8 and TRBJ2-2; D is undetermined. Between the trimmed V and J ends, which lost 0 bases and 8 bases, there was a span of 7 bases. The CDR3 totals 13 residues. Germline loops: CDR1 SGHVS, CDR2 FQNEAQ.